The 30 T cell receptor beta chains presented below share a single source sample, sequenced in a study of blood T cell repertoires in COVID-19. The data were produced by immunoSEQ multiplex PCR, yet TCRdb's version contains in-frame clones alone and is incomplete. Here the sample spans 250,000 to 350,000 clones, around 90% being singletons. Sequenced input: peripheral blood. Receptor source: a woman aged 35 to 49 who had recovered from COVID-19.

This chain uses TRBV27 with TRBJ1-1; 9 bases align to TRBD1. There are 15 residues in the CDR3. CDR1 and CDR2 from the germline V gene are MNHEY and SMNVEV (reference sequence). The junction had 4 bases not matched to a gene; V was cut back by 2 bases and J by 3 bases. The DNA for the CDR3 is TGTGCCAGCAGTTTAGAGCACAGGGGGCACACTGAAGCTTTCTTT. It yields the protein CASSLEHRGHTEAFF.

The chain couples TRBV18 to TRBJ2-2; 8 bases line up with TRBD1. The V segment lost 3 bases and the J segment 5 bases; nucleotides outside the gene matches: 2. Per germline, CDR1 KGHSH and CDR2 LQKENI. This CDR3 has 14 residues. The CDR3 DNA is TGTGCCAGCTCACCTCAGGGGGCGACCGGGGAGCTGTTTTTT. Translation gives CASSPQGATGELFF.

This chain links TRBV5-1 with TRBJ2-7, with D possibly TRBD2 on 5 matching bases. Germline values: CDR1 SGHRS, CDR2 YFSETQ. This CDR3 region has 14 residues. Trimming stripped 2 bases from V and 2 bases from J, with 11 bases between. CDR3 sequence: CASSFGLATYEQYF. CDR3 DNA sequence: TGCGCCAGCAGCTTCGGGCTAGCCACCTACGAGCAGTACTTC.

CDR3 loop: CAIRGREGETQYF. CDR3 in DNA: TGTGCCATCAGGGGGCGGGAAGGAGAGACCCAGTACTTC. The chain joins TRBV10-3 to TRBJ2-5, with D possibly TRBD2 on 6 matching bases. This CDR3 is 13 amino acids long. Germline V gives CDR1 ENHRY, CDR2 SYGVKD. Trimming stripped 6 bases from V and 4 bases from J, with 12 bases between.

The chain uses TRBV5-1 and TRBJ1-4; 7 bases map to TRBD1. This CDR3 spans 14 amino acids. Trimming took 4 bases from V and 8 from J; bases not matched to a gene: 8. Germline V lookup: CDR1 SGHRS, CDR2 YFSETQ. The CDR3 here is CASSGGTADEKLFF. CDR3 DNA: TGCGCCAGCAGCGGGGGGACAGCAGACGAAAAACTGTTTTTT.

This chain connects TRBV5-1 to TRBJ1-2, with TRBD1 identical over 8 bases. The CDR3 runs to 15 residues. CDR1 is SGHRS and CDR2 is YFSETQ in the germline V gene. The trim removed 4 bases at V and 4 bases at J, leaving 9 bases unmatched. The CDR3: CASSPRTGPTYGYTF. As DNA, the CDR3 is TGCGCCAGCAGCCCAAGGACAGGGCCGACCTATGGCTACACCTTC.

This chain links TRBV5-6 with TRBJ1-5, with a possible D match to TRBD1 (5 bases). The V gene's germline CDR1 is SGHDT and CDR2 YYEEEE. This CDR3 has 16 residues. The germline V and J ends were trimmed by 0 bases and 1 base, with 11 bases remaining between them. In DNA form, the CDR3 reads TGTGCCAGCAGCTTGGGGGGCGGAATAAGCAATCAGCCCCAGCATTTT. Translating gives CASSLGGGISNQPQHF.

This clone was detected once. J is TRBJ1-6 and V is TRBV28; TRBD1 matches 7 bases. Germline V CDR1 and CDR2: MDHEN, SYDVKM. J gave up 4 bases and V 9 bases, and 12 bases lay outside the gene matches. This CDR3 contains 16 residues. CDR3 loop: CASSQGGFGYNSPLHF. CDR3 in DNA: TGTGCCAGTTCCCAGGGGGGTTTTGGATATAATTCACCCCTCCACTTT.

CDR3 loop: CASSDSGYRGERRNQPQHF. The CDR3 DNA is TGTGCCAGCAGTGACTCCGGATACCGGGGGGAACGGCGCAATCAGCCCCAGCATTTT. The chain links TRBV6-4 to TRBJ1-5; TRBD1 is a possible D gene (5 bases). The CDR3 runs to 19 residues. Per the germline V gene, CDR1 is MRHNA and CDR2 is SNTAGT. The germline V and J ends were trimmed by 0 bases and 2 bases, with 20 bases remaining between them.

This chain joins TRBV6-1 and TRBJ1-2, with D perhaps TRBD1 (6 bases). Trimming removed 3 bases at V and 8 bases at J, with 31 bases between. The CDR3 extends over 19 amino acids. Germline V lookup: CDR1 MNHNS, CDR2 SASEGT. CDR3 loop: CASSEGLRDWTAREGGYTF. The CDR3 nucleotides read TGTGCCAGCAGTGAGGGCTTGAGGGATTGGACAGCCAGGGAGGGAGGCTACACCTTC.

CDR3 region: CASSFADRMNEQFF. Written as DNA, the CDR3 is TGTGCCAGCAGTTTTGCTGACAGAATGAATGAGCAGTTCTTC. V is TRBV27 and J is TRBJ2-1; weak D call: TRBD1 (5 bases). This CDR3 has 14 residues. Trimming left V 3 bases short and J 7 bases short, with 13 bases between. Germline V gene lookup returns CDR1 MNHEY and CDR2 SMNVEV (reference sequence).

As concerns this clone: This CDR3 is also generated by other DNA sequences in the sample. The V call is TRBV2, the J call TRBJ2-7; D gene uncertain. The germline V gene has CDR1 SNHLY and CDR2 FYNNEI. The V end was cut by 4 bases, the J end by 3 bases, with 7 bases between. The CDR3 is 12 residues long. DNA for the CDR3: TGTGCCAGCAGTGGTCAGATCTACGAGCAGTACTTC. This codes for CASSGQIYEQYF.

The genes are TRBV19 and TRBJ2-4, with a weak D call TRBD2 (5 bases). V gave up 3 bases and J gave up 0 bases, with 12 bases separating them. This CDR3 is 16 amino acids long. Germline CDR1 is LNHDA and CDR2 is SQIVND (reference sequence). In nucleotides, the CDR3 is TGTGCCAGTAGTATTCCCATAGGAGGAGCCAAAAACATTCAGTACTTC. Protein product: CASSIPIGGAKNIQYF.

This sequence joins TRBV2 and TRBJ2-3; D gene uncertain. The CDR3 extends over 15 amino acids. V was pared by 0 bases and J by 4 bases, with 11 bases between. Germline CDR1 SNHLY, CDR2 FYNNEI. CDR3 sequence reads: CASSEASKIADTQYF. For the CDR3, the DNA is TGTGCCAGCAGTGAAGCGTCAAAGATAGCAGATACGCAGTATTTT.

The V call is TRBV19, the J call TRBJ2-7; D remains unclear. Per the germline V gene, CDR1 is LNHDA and CDR2 is SQIVND (reference sequence). The CDR3 runs 13 residues. Trimming pared 5 bases from V and 2 bases from J, leaving 10 bases between. The CDR3 nucleotides read TGTGCCAGTAGTCTCGAGCACCCCTACGAGCAGTACTTC. Protein product: CASSLEHPYEQYF.

The genes are TRBV3-1 (or the pseudogene TRBV3-2) and TRBJ1-3; a possible D gene is TRBD1 (5 bases). From germline, CDR1 is LGHDT and CDR2 YNNKEL (reference sequence). The CDR3 sequence is 16 residues long. The V and J ends lost 0 bases and 4 bases respectively, with 13 bases between them. CDR3 sequence: CASSQEDSILGNTIYF. The CDR3 DNA is TGTGCCAGCAGCCAAGAAGACAGTATCTTGGGAAACACCATATATTTT.

Of note for this clone: The sample contains more than one DNA sequence encoding this CDR3. The chain uses TRBV7-9 and TRBJ2-1, with 11 bases lining up with TRBD2. The V and J ends lost 1 base and 8 bases, in that order; junction bases with no gene match: 4. The CDR3 is made up of 15 amino acids. The V gene's germline CDR1 is SEHNR and CDR2 FQNEAQ (reference sequence). CDR3 sequence: CASSLVALAGDEQFF. The CDR3 coding sequence is TGTGCCAGCAGCTTAGTTGCACTAGCGGGAGATGAGCAGTTCTTC.

The table lists this clone with a count of one. This chain connects TRBV2 to TRBJ2-2; 12 positions match TRBD2. CDR1 is SNHLY and CDR2 is FYNNEI in the germline V gene. The J segment lost 4 bases and the V segment lost 6 bases, leaving 9 bases of the junction unmatched. This CDR3 comprises 17 residues. The CDR3 loop is CASSGTSGLRGTGELFF. The CDR3 DNA sequence: TGTGCCAGCAGCGGGACTAGCGGGCTCCGGGGCACCGGGGAGCTGTTTTTT. Filled out from reference TRBV2 and TRBJ2-2, the complete variable domain reads EPEVTQTPSHQVTQMGQEVILRCVPISNHLYFYWYRQILGQKVEFLVSFYNNEISEKSEIFDDQFSVERPDGSNFTLKIRSTKLEDSAMYFCASSGTSGLRGTGELFFGEGSRLTVL.

The chain links TRBV27 to TRBJ2-1, with 11 bases matching TRBD2. V lost 0 bases and J lost 4; bases outside the gene matches: 2. The CDR3 is made up of 16 amino acids. Germline CDR1 and CDR2: MNHEY and SMNVEV (reference sequence). The CDR3 DNA is TGTGCCAGCAGTTTATCTGGGACTAGCGGATACAATGAGCAGTTCTTC. Amino acid sequence: CASSLSGTSGYNEQFF.

The chain carries TRBV19 and TRBJ2-7; the D gene is possibly TRBD1 (5 bases). Germline V CDR1 and CDR2: LNHDA, SQIVND (reference sequence). The CDR3 extends over 11 amino acids. V lost 8 bases, J lost 4 bases, and 9 bases lay in between. The CDR3 loop reads CASQGYYEQYF. The CDR3 nucleotides are TGTGCCAGTCAGGGTTATTACGAGCAGTACTTC.

This chain uses TRBV3-1 (or the pseudogene TRBV3-2) with TRBJ2-7, with TRBD2 identical over 10 bases. Germline V gene data show CDR1 as LGHDT and CDR2 as YNNKEL (reference sequence). There are 17 residues in the CDR3. Germline trimming cut 1 base from V and 3 bases from J; bases unmatched to any gene: 9. As DNA, the CDR3 is TGTGCCAGCAGCCAAGCCACCCCGGGACTAGCGCGCTACGAGCAGTACTTC. Its translation: CASSQATPGLARYEQYF.

The V gene is TRBV6-5, the J gene TRBJ2-1, with TRBD2 as a possible D gene (7 bases). The germline CDR1 and CDR2 sequences are MNHEY and SVGAGI. The CDR3 is 12 residues long. The V gene lost 2 bases and the J gene lost 10 bases, with 9 bases spanning the gap. Written as DNA, the CDR3 is TGTGCCAGCAGTTACAGGGGGGGGGAGCAGTTCTTC. This codes for CASSYRGGEQFF.

The chain is built from TRBV9 and TRBJ2-2; 16 bases line up with TRBD2. Germline V gives CDR1 SGDLS, CDR2 YYNGEE. The CDR3 consists of 16 residues. Unmatched junction bases numbered 4, after V lost 4 bases and J lost 7 bases. The CDR3: CASSLGLAGGGGELFF. The DNA for the CDR3 is TGTGCCAGCAGCTTGGGACTAGCGGGAGGGGGCGGGGAGCTGTTTTTT.

The table lists this clone with a few counts. The rearrangement uses TRBV29-1 and TRBJ2-2; D is perhaps TRBD1 (5 bases). Trimming removed 3 bases at V and 2 bases at J, with 10 bases between. Germline CDR1 reads SQVTM; CDR2 reads ANQGSEA. The CDR3 loop spans 14 amino acids. This CDR3 is CSVDDSTNTGELFF. In nucleotides, the CDR3 is TGCAGCGTTGACGACAGCACCAACACCGGGGAGCTGTTTTTT.

This rearrangement joins TRBV11-2 to TRBJ2-1; tentatively, D is TRBD2 (5 bases). The ends were cut back, 5 bases at V and 9 bases at J, with 23 bases in the middle. Looked up from germline, CDR1 is SGHAT and CDR2 is FQNNGV. This CDR3 comprises 16 residues. For the CDR3, the DNA is TGTGCCAGCAGCGATTCGCTACAGCGGCTAACGGGTGAGCAGTTCTTC. Amino acids: CASSDSLQRLTGEQFF.

The CDR3 nucleotides read TGTGCCAGCAGGATAGCGGGAGTTAGCTCCTACGAGCAGTACTTC. Amino acids: CASRIAGVSSYEQYF. The V call is TRBV28, the J call TRBJ2-7, with TRBD2 matching 9 bases. The germline gives CDR1 MDHEN, CDR2 SYDVKM. The V and J ends lost 6 bases and 0 bases, in that order; junction bases with no gene match: 6. The CDR3 covers 15 residues.

V usage is TRBV28 and J usage is TRBJ2-2; 7 positions match TRBD1. The CDR3 covers 15 residues. Germline V gives CDR1 MDHEN, CDR2 SYDVKM. Trimming cost V 1 base and J 8 bases; bases outside gene matches: 7. CDR3: CASSLYRDRRGELFF. CDR3 coding DNA: TGTGCCAGCAGTTTATACAGGGACAGAAGGGGGGAGCTGTTTTTT.

The chain recombines TRBV3-1 (or the pseudogene TRBV3-2) with TRBJ2-5; TRBD1 is a possible D gene (6 bases). This CDR3 has 13 residues. V lost 1 base, J lost 3 bases, and 6 bases lay in between. CDR1 is LGHDT, CDR2 YNNKEL, per germline (reference sequence). The CDR3 DNA is TGTGCCAGCAGCCAAGCAGGGGAAGAGACCCAGTACTTC. This gives the protein CASSQAGEETQYF.

The DNA for the CDR3 is TGTGCCATCAGTGAGTCGCCAGGGGTTTCACCCCTCCACTTT. Its translation is CAISESPGVSPLHF. V usage is TRBV10-3 and J usage is TRBJ1-6; D is perhaps TRBD1 (6 bases). The CDR3 runs 14 residues. V lost 0 bases to trimming and J lost 9 bases, with 9 bases between them. The germline CDR1 and CDR2 sequences are ENHRY and SYGVKD.

V is TRBV5-1 and J is TRBJ2-5; the D is unclear. CDR3 size: 14 residues. Germline V gene sequence: CDR1 SGHRS, CDR2 YFSETQ. The germline V and J ends were trimmed by 4 bases and 4 bases, with 14 bases remaining between them. CDR3 coding DNA: TGCGCCAGCAGCCCCCTTATGACGGGAGAGACCCAGTACTTC. Its translation is CASSPLMTGETQYF.